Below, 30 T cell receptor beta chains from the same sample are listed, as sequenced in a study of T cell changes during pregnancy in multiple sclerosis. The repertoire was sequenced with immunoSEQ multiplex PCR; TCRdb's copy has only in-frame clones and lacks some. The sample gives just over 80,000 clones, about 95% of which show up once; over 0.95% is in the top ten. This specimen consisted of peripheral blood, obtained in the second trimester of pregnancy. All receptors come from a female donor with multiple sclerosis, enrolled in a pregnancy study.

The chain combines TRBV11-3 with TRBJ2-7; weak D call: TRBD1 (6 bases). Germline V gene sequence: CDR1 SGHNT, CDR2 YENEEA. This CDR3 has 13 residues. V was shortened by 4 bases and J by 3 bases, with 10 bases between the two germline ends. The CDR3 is CASSSGQSYEQYF. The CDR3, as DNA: TGTGCCAGCAGCTCCGGACAGAGCTACGAGCAGTACTTC.

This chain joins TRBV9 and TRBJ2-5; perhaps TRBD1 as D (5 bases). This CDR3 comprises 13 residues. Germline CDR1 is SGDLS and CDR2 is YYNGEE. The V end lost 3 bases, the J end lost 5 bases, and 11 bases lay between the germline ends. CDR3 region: CASSAYGAETQYF. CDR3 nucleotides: TGTGCCAGCAGCGCCTATGGGGCGGAGACCCAGTACTTC. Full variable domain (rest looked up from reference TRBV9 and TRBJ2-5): DSGVTQTPKHLITATGQRVTLRCSPRSGDLSVYWYQQSLDQGLQFLIQYYNGEERAKGNILERFSAQQFPDLHSELNLSSLELGDSALYFCASSAYGAETQYFGPGTRLLVL.

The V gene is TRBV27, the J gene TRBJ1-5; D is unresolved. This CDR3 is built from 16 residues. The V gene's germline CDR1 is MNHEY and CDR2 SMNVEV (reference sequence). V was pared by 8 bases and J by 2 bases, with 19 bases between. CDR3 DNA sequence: TGTGCCAGCTCTCAGTTGGGCTGTAGATGCAATCAGCCCCAGCATTTT. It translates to CASSQLGCRCNQPQHF.

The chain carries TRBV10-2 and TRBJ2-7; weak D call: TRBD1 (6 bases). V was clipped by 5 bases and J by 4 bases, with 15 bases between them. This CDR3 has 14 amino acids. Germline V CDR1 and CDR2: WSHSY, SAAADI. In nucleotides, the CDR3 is TGCGCCAGCAGTTTTTCAGGGGAATGGTACGAGCAGTACTTC. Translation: CASSFSGEWYEQYF.

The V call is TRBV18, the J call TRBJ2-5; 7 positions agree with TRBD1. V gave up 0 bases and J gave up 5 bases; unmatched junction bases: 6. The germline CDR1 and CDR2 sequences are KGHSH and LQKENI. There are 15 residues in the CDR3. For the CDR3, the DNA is TGTGCCAGCTCACCACCCCCTCCCAGGGGGGAGACCCAGTACTTC. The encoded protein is CASSPPPPRGETQYF. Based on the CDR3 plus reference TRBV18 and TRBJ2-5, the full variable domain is NAGVMQNPRHLVRRRGQEARLRCSPMKGHSHVYWYRQLPEEGLKFMVYLQKENIIDESGMPKERFSAEFPKEGPSILRIQQVVRGDSAAYFCASSPPPPRGETQYFGPGTRLLVL.

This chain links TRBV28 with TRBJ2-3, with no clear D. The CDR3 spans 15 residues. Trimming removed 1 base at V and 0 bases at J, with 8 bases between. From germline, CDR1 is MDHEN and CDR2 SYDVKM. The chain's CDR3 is CASSLSRSSTDTQYF. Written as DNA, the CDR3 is TGTGCCAGCAGTTTATCACGGAGTAGCACAGATACGCAGTATTTT.

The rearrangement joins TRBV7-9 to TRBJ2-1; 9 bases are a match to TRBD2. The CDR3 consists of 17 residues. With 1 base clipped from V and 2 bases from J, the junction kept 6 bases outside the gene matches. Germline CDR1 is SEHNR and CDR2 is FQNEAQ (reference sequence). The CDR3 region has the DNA TGTGCCAGCAGCTTAGAGGGGGCGGGAGGGCCCTACAATGAGCAGTTCTTC. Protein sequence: CASSLEGAGGPYNEQFF.

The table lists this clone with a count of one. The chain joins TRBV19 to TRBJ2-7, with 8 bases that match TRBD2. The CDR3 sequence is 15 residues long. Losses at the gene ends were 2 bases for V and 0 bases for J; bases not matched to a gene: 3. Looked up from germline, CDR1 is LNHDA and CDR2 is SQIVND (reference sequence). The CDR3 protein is CASSITSGSSYEQYF. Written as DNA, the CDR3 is TGTGCCAGTAGTATAACGAGCGGGAGCTCCTACGAGCAGTACTTC. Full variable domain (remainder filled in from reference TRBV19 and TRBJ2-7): DGGITQSPKYLFRKEGQNVTLSCEQNLNHDAMYWYRQDPGQGLRLIYYSQIVNDFQKGDIAEGYSVSREKKESFPLTVTSAQKNPTAFYLCASSITSGSSYEQYFGPGTRLTVT.

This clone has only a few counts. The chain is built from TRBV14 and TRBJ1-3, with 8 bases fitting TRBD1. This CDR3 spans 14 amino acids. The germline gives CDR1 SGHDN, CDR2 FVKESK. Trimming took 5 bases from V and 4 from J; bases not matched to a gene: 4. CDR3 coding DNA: TGTGCCAGCAGCGCGGACAGGGTCGGAAACACCATATATTTT. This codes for CASSADRVGNTIYF. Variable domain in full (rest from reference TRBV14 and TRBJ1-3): EAGVTQFPSHSVIEKGQTVTLRCDPISGHDNLYWYRRVMGKEIKFLLHFVKESKQDESGMPNNRFLAERTGGTYSTLKVQPAELEDSGVYFCASSADRVGNTIYFGEGSWLTVV.

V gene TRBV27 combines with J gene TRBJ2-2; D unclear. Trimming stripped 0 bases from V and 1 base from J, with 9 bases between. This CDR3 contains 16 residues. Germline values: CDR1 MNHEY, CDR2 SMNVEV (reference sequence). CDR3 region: CASSLSEPVNTGELFF. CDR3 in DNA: TGTGCCAGCAGTTTATCTGAGCCGGTGAACACCGGGGAGCTGTTTTTT.

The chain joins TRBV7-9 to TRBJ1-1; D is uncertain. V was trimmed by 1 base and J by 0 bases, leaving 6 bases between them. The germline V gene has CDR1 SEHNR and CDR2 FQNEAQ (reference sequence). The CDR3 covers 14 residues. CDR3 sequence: CASSLVKMNTEAFF. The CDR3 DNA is TGTGCCAGCAGCTTAGTCAAAATGAACACTGAAGCTTTCTTT.

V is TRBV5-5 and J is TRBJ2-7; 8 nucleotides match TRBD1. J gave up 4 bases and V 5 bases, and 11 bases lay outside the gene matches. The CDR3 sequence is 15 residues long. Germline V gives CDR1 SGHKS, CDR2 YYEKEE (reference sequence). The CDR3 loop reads CASRVEQGGFYEQYF. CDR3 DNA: TGTGCCAGCAGGGTGGAACAGGGGGGTTTTTACGAGCAGTACTTC.

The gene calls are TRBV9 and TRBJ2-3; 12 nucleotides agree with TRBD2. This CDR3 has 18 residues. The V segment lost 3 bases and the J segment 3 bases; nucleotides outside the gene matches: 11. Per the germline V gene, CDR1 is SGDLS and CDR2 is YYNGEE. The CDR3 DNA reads TGTGCCAGCAGCGACACTAGCGGGAGGCAGTGGAGGACAGATACGCAGTATTTT. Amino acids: CASSDTSGRQWRTDTQYF.

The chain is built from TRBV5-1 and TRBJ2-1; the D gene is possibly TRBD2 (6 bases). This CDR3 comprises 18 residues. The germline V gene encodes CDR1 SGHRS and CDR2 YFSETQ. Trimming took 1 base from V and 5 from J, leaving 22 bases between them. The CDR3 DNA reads TGCGCCAGCAGCTTGATAACTTTTTGGCTAGCGAAGAACAATGAGCAGTTCTTC. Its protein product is CASSLITFWLAKNNEQFF.

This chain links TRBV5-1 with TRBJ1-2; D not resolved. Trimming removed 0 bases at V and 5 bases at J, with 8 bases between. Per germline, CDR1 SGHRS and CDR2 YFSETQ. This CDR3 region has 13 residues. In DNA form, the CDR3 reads TGCGCCAGCAGCTTGGACAGTGATTATGGCTACACCTTC. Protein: CASSLDSDYGYTF.

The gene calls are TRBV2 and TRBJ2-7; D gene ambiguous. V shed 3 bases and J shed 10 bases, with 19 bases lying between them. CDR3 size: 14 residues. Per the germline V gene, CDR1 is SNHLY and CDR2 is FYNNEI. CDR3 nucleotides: TGTGCCAGCAGTGAGGCCCTGGCCAGAACCTTCCAGTACTTC. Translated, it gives CASSEALARTFQYF.

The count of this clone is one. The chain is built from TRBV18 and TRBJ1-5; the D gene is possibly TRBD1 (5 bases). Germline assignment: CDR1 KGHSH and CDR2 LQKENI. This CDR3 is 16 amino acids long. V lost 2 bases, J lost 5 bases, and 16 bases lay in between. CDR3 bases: TGTGCCAGCTCACCAACCAGGGCAGGCGTCTATCAGCCCCAGCATTTT. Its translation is CASSPTRAGVYQPQHF.

CDR3 protein: CASSQPLATEETQYF. CDR3 nucleotides: TGCGCCAGCAGCCAACCTTTAGCGACTGAAGAGACCCAGTACTTC. The V gene is TRBV4-1, the J gene TRBJ2-5; D is perhaps TRBD2 (5 bases). The CDR3 totals 15 residues. CDR1 and CDR2 (germline): MGHRA, YSYEKL. Deletions cut 2 bases from V and 3 bases from J, with 13 bases between.

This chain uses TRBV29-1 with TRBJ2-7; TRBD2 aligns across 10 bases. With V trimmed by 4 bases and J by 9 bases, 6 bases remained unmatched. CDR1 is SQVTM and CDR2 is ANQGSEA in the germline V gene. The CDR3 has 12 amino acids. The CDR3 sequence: CSVGLAGVWQYF. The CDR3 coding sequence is TGCAGCGTTGGGCTAGCGGGAGTCTGGCAGTACTTC.

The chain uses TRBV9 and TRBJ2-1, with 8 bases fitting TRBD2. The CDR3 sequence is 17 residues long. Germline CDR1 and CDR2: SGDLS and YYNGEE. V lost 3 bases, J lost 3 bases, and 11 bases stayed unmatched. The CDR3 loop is CASSASRIAGYYNEQFF. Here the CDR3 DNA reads TGTGCCAGCAGCGCTAGTAGAATAGCGGGATACTACAATGAGCAGTTCTTC.

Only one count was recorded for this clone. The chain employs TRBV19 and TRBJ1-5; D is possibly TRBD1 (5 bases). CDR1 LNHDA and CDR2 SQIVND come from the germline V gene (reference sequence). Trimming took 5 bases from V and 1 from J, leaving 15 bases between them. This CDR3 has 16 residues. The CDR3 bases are TGTGCCAGTAGTGTTCTCAGGGTATCGAGCAATCAGCCCCAGCATTTT. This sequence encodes CASSVLRVSSNQPQHF. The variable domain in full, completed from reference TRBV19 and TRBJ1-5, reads DGGITQSPKYLFRKEGQNVTLSCEQNLNHDAMYWYRQDPGQGLRLIYYSQIVNDFQKGDIAEGYSVSREKKESFPLTVTSAQKNPTAFYLCASSVLRVSSNQPQHFGDGTRLSIL.

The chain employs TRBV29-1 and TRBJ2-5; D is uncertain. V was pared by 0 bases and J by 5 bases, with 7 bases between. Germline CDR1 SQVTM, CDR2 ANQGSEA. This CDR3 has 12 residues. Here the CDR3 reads CSVEELEETQYF. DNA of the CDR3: TGCAGCGTTGAAGAATTGGAGGAGACCCAGTACTTC.

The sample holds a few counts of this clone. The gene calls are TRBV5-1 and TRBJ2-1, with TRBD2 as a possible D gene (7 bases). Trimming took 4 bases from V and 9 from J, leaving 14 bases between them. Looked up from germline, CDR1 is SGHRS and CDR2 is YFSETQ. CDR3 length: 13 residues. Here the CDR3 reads CASSDLADSEQFF. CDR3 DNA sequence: TGCGCCAGCAGCGATCTAGCGGACAGTGAGCAGTTCTTC.

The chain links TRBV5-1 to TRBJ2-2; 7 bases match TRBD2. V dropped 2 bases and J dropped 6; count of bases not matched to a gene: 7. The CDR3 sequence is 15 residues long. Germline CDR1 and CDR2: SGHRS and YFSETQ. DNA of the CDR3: TGCGCCAGCAGCTTTCGGGGGAGCGGGGCCGGGGAGCTGTTTTTT. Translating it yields CASSFRGSGAGELFF.

The CDR3 coding sequence is TGTGCCAGCAGACCAGGGTGGGGCGGGACCTACGAGCAGTACTTC. Amino acids: CASRPGWGGTYEQYF. This chain links TRBV5-4 with TRBJ2-7; TRBD2 might be the D (6 bases). This CDR3 is 15 amino acids long. From germline, CDR1 is SGHNT and CDR2 YYREEE (reference sequence). Trimming took off 5 bases at V and 2 bases at J, with 17 bases between the two ends.

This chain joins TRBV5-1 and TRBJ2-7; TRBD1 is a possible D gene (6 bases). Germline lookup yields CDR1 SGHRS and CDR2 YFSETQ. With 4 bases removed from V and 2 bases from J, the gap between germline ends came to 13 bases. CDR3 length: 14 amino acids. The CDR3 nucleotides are TGCGCCAGCAGCCAAACGACAGGAACCTACGAGCAGTACTTC. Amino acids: CASSQTTGTYEQYF. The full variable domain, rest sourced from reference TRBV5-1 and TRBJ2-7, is KAGVTQTPRYLIKTRGQQVTLSCSPISGHRSVSWYQQTPGQGLQFLFEYFSETQRNKGNFPGRFSGRQFSNSRSEMNVSTLELGDSALYLCASSQTTGTYEQYFGPGTRLTVT.

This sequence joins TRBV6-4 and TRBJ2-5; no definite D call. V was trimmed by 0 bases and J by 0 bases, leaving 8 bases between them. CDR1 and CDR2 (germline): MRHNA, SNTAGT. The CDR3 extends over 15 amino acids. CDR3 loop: CASSDSRSNQETQYF. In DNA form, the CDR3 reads TGTGCCAGCAGTGACTCGAGATCTAACCAAGAGACCCAGTACTTC.

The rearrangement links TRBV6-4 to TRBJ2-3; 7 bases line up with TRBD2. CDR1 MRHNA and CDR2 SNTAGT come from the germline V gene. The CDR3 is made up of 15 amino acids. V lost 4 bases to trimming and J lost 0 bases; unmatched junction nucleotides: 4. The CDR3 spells CASSVQRGSTDTQYF. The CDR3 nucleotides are TGTGCCAGCAGTGTTCAGCGGGGAAGCACAGATACGCAGTATTTT.

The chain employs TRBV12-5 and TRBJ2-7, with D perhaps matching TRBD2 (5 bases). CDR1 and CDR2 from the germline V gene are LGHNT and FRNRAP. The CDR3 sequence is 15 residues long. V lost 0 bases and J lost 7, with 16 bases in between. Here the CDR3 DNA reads TGTGCTAGTGGTTTGGTACGAGGGAAGGGAGAAGAGCAGTACTTC. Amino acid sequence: CASGLVRGKGEEQYF. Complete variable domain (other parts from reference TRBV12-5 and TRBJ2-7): DARVTQTPRHKVTEMGQEVTMRCQPILGHNTVFWYRQTMMQGLELLAYFRNRAPLDDSGMPKDRFSAEMPDATLATLKIQPSEPRDSAVYFCASGLVRGKGEEQYFGPGTRLTVT.

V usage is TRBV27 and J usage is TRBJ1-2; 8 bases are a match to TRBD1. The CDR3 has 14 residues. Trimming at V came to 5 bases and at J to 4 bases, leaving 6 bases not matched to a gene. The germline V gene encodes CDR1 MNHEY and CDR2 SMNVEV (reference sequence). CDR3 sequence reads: CASSPGDRPYGYTF. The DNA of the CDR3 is TGTGCCAGCAGTCCGGGGGACAGGCCCTATGGCTACACCTTC.